Listed here is a single T cell receptor beta chain. CDR3 length: 15 residues. V gave up 4 bases and J gave up 7 bases; unmatched junction bases: 9. Germline V CDR1 and CDR2: SGHKS, YYEKEE (reference sequence). The data were taken from a study of T cell changes during pregnancy in multiple sclerosis. This table comes from immunoSEQ multiplex PCR, and its TCRdb copy is limited to in-frame clones, with some not included. The data hold roughly 60,000 clones, with roughly 90% observed a single time. This chain uses TRBV5-5 with TRBJ2-7, with TRBD2 matching over 12 bases. The sample here was peripheral blood, taken in the second trimester of pregnancy. This clonotype was sampled from a female donor with multiple sclerosis, enrolled in a pregnancy study. CDR3 region: CASSDRLAGATEQYF. Written as DNA, the CDR3 is TGTGCCAGCAGCGATCGACTAGCGGGAGCAACGGAGCAGTACTTC.